The 8 T cell receptor beta chains below come from one sample, sequenced in a study of cytomegalovirus exposure and HLA in healthy donors. This PCR relied on a set of 60 Vbeta primers and 13 Jbeta primers. Assay: immunoSEQ multiplex PCR; the TCRdb copy retains only in-frame clones and omits some. The sample holds roughly 120,000 clones, about 86% seen once. The specimen sequenced was PBMCs. These receptors were obtained from a woman in her 40s in good health and CMV-seronegative.

The chain uses TRBV10-3 and TRBJ2-7; 7 bases are shared with TRBD2. V was clipped by 4 bases and J by 4 bases; unmatched bases: 16. CDR1 is ENHRY, CDR2 SYGVKD, per germline. The CDR3 length is 17 residues. As DNA, the CDR3 is TGTGCCATCAGTGGGGGGGGGATTGGGGGAGTTGGGTACGAGCAGTACTTC. Translating it yields CAISGGGIGGVGYEQYF.

This clone was recorded only once. This chain joins TRBV19 and TRBJ2-7, with 9 nucleotides matching TRBD1. This CDR3 region has 16 residues. CDR1 is LNHDA, CDR2 SQIVND, per germline (reference sequence). The J segment lost 3 bases and the V segment lost 5 bases, leaving 11 bases of the junction unmatched. In nucleotides, the CDR3 is TGTGCCAGTAGTGTACAACCGGGACAGGGAGGCTACGAGCAGTACTTC. Protein sequence: CASSVQPGQGGYEQYF.

This chain links TRBV5-4 with TRBJ2-1, with 12 bases aligning to TRBD2. Germline V CDR1 and CDR2: SGHNT, YYREEE (reference sequence). This CDR3 comprises 16 residues. With 3 bases clipped from V and 0 bases from J, the junction kept 1 base outside the gene matches. The CDR3 DNA follows: TGTGCCAGCAGCTCGACTAGCGGGAGCTCCTACAATGAGCAGTTCTTC. Amino acids: CASSSTSGSSYNEQFF.

The chain is built from TRBV4-1 and TRBJ2-1, with 8 bases that match TRBD1. This CDR3 has 14 amino acids. The V segment lost 4 bases and the J segment 6 bases; nucleotides outside the gene matches: 5. Germline CDR1 MGHRA, CDR2 YSYEKL. CDR3 amino acids: CASSLPGQGNEQFF. As DNA, the CDR3 is TGCGCCAGCAGCCTACCCGGACAGGGCAATGAGCAGTTCTTC.

The chain uses TRBV5-1 and TRBJ2-1, with 9 bases lining up with TRBD2. CDR1 is SGHRS and CDR2 is YFSETQ in the germline V gene. The V and J ends lost 2 bases and 9 bases, in that order; junction bases with no gene match: 12. The CDR3 length is 16 residues. The CDR3 here is CASSFDLAGEGGEQFF. CDR3 nucleotide sequence: TGCGCCAGCAGCTTTGACTTAGCGGGAGAAGGGGGTGAGCAGTTCTTC.

This clone was counted between two and nine times. V gene TRBV28 combines with J gene TRBJ1-4; D uncertain. Germline V lookup: CDR1 MDHEN, CDR2 SYDVKM. This CDR3 contains 13 residues. Trimming stripped 2 bases from V and 8 bases from J, with 9 bases between. The CDR3 is CASSLREREKLFF. The CDR3, as DNA: TGTGCCAGCAGTTTACGGGAAAGGGAAAAACTGTTTTTT.

This chain uses TRBV28 with TRBJ2-7, with 10 positions matching TRBD2. After removal of 11 bases from V and 6 bases from J, the junction contained 19 bases not matched to a gene. In germline, CDR1 is MDHEN, CDR2 SYDVKM. The CDR3 runs 16 residues. The CDR3: CAEVAAGGRWLREQYF. As DNA, the CDR3 is TGTGCCGAGGTGGCAGCGGGGGGGCGGTGGTTACGCGAGCAGTACTTC.

This clone has only a few counts. CDR3 sequence reads: CASSIQGGTEAFF. In nucleotides, the CDR3 is TGTGCCAGCAGTATACAGGGAGGGACTGAAGCTTTCTTT. The chain has TRBV2 and TRBJ1-1, with D tentatively TRBD1 (6 bases). CDR3 length equals 13 residues. The V and J ends lost 5 bases and 5 bases respectively, with 12 bases between them. CDR1 and CDR2 (germline): SNHLY, FYNNEI. The variable domain in full, completed from reference TRBV2 and TRBJ1-1, reads EPEVTQTPSHQVTQMGQEVILRCVPISNHLYFYWYRQILGQKVEFLVSFYNNEISEKSEIFDDQFSVERPDGSNFTLKIRSTKLEDSAMYFCASSIQGGTEAFFGQGTRLTVV.